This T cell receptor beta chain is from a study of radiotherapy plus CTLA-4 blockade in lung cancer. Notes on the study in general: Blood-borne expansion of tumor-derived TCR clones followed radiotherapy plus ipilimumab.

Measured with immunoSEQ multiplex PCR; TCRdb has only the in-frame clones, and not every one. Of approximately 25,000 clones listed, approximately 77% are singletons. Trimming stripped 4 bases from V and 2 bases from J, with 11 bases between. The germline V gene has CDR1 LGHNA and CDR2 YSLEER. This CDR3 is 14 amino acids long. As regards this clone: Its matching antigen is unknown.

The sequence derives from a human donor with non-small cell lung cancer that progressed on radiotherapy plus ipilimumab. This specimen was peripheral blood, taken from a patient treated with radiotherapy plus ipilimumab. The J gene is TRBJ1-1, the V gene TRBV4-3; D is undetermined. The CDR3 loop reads CASSLSAVNTEAFF. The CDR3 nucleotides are TGCGCCAGCAGCCTTAGCGCAGTTAACACTGAAGCTTTCTTT.